The rows below give T cell receptor beta chains drawn from one sample of a study of shared clonotypes between healthy human individuals. The table came from immunoSEQ multiplex PCR; TCRdb's copy has only in-frame clones and leaves some out. The sample has roughly 2,500,000 clones, 80% to 95% seen once. Input material: naive CD4+ T cells from PBMCs. All receptors come from a man aged 18 to 30 in good health. Some clones in this sample may be carry-over from other donors' samples. CDR3s include the opening cysteine and the closing phenylalanine or tryptophan. Clone size, where shown, is once, few, many, or a class for clones that have expanded.

len: 13
v_gene: TRBV18
abundance: NA
j_gene: TRBJ1-4
CDR3aa: CASSPGVGEKLFF

len: 13
v_gene: TRBV18
abundance: NA
j_gene: TRBJ2-7
CDR3aa: CASSPQGAYEQYF

len: 16
v_gene: TRBV4-3
abundance: NA
j_gene: TRBJ2-1
CDR3aa: CASSQGLLSSYNEQFF

len: 12
v_gene: TRBV29-1
abundance: NA
j_gene: TRBJ2-7
CDR3aa: CSVGLAGIEQYF

len: 12
v_gene: TRBV30
abundance: NA
j_gene: TRBJ2-2
CDR3aa: CAWSSGFGELFF

len: 11
v_gene: TRBV4-1
abundance: NA
j_gene: TRBJ2-7
CDR3aa: CASSQAYEQYF

len: 16
v_gene: TRBV7-8
abundance: NA
j_gene: TRBJ1-1
CDR3aa: CASSLVPGQGNTEAFF

len: 12
v_gene: TRBV10-3
abundance: few
j_gene: TRBJ1-2
CDR3aa: CAISVLGNGYTF

len: 17
v_gene: TRBV6-4
abundance: NA
j_gene: TRBJ1-5
CDR3aa: CASSDKFDRGRNQPQHF

len: 15
v_gene: TRBV28
abundance: NA
j_gene: TRBJ2-1
CDR3aa: CASSFVSGRAGEQFF

len: 13
v_gene: TRBV29-1
abundance: NA
j_gene: TRBJ1-5
CDR3aa: CSAKTDEYQPQHF

len: 16
v_gene: TRBV5-4
abundance: NA
j_gene: TRBJ2-5
CDR3aa: CASSLVGAPVQETQYF

len: 14
v_gene: TRBV18
abundance: NA
j_gene: TRBJ2-5
CDR3aa: CASSPSGIQETQYF

len: 15
v_gene: TRBV29-1
abundance: NA
j_gene: TRBJ1-4
CDR3aa: CSVVSRGATNEKLFF

len: 16
v_gene: TRBV4-2
abundance: NA
j_gene: TRBJ2-3
CDR3aa: CASSQEPLAGADTQYF

len: 16
v_gene: TRBV2
abundance: once
j_gene: TRBJ2-5
CDR3aa: CASSEEGTSGIKTQYF

len: 16
v_gene: TRBV2
abundance: NA
j_gene: TRBJ1-1
CDR3aa: CASSGGQGNPNTEAFF

len: 14
v_gene: TRBV6-1
abundance: NA
j_gene: TRBJ2-3
CDR3aa: CASREVRGPDTQYF

len: 14
v_gene: TRBV5-4
abundance: few
j_gene: TRBJ1-1
CDR3aa: CASSLDSENTEAFF

len: 13
v_gene: TRBV7-8
abundance: few
j_gene: TRBJ1-1
CDR3aa: CASSLGRQGEAFF

len: 17
v_gene: TRBV28
abundance: NA
j_gene: TRBJ2-1
CDR3aa: CASSSPSGRASYNEQFF

len: 16
v_gene: TRBV18
abundance: NA
j_gene: TRBJ2-2
CDR3aa: CASSLLMGRNTGELFF

len: 15
v_gene: TRBV4-3
abundance: NA
j_gene: TRBJ2-3
CDR3aa: CASSLLAGGQDTQYF

len: 15
v_gene: TRBV7-9
abundance: NA
j_gene: TRBJ1-1
CDR3aa: CASSSLSEEYGEAFF

len: 14
v_gene: TRBV7-3
abundance: NA
j_gene: TRBJ2-2
CDR3aa: CASSLERNTGELFF

len: 15
v_gene: TRBV2
abundance: NA
j_gene: TRBJ1-5
CDR3aa: CASSVESYSNQPQHF